This T cell receptor beta chain was captured by sequencing in a study of blood T cell repertoires in COVID-19. Germline V lookup: CDR1 ENHRY, CDR2 SYGVKD. V gave up 6 bases and J gave up 0 bases; unmatched junction bases: 4. The CDR3 covers 14 residues. Sequencing used immunoSEQ multiplex PCR; TCRdb keeps in-frame clones, though not all of them. Of roughly 200,000 clones listed, approximately 78% are singletons. V and J are TRBV10-3 and TRBJ1-1, with 7 positions matching TRBD1. The sequence was collected from an elderly woman with COVID-19, enrolled during active disease. Input material: peripheral blood. The CDR3 DNA is TGTGCCATCAGGCGACAGGGCGTGAACACTGAAGCTTTCTTT. This translates into CAIRRQGVNTEAFF.